The present T cell receptor beta chain was sequenced within a study of a mutant IDH1 vaccine in newly diagnosed glioma listed by TCRdb under 2021. Regarding the study in general: Across visits V03 through V10, patients got a total of eight vaccinations, given in weeks 1, 3, 5, 7, 11, 15, 19 and 23. Vaccination started 4-6 weeks after radiotherapy alone, or was given together with temozolomide cycles in the groups whose treatment included chemotherapy. Of the approximately 35 treated patients, about 62% were male and about 40% were female, and the mean age was approximately 40 years. Prior to enrollment, patients had been given standard therapy consisting of radiotherapy alone, temozolomide alone, or radiochemotherapy with temozolomide, with the combination given to most patients. Peripheral blood was collected at six visits: V03 (baseline), V05, V07, V10, V12 and V13. For exploratory analyses, about 25 treated patients had longitudinal TCRB deep sequencing done wherever samples were available.

Study-wide conclusions, independent of this receptor: Selection of PBMC samples for TCRB deep sequencing was based on availability. According to the authors, sample limitations meant that analyses of patient blood samples could not be reproduced. Across multiple MHC alleles, vaccine-induced immune responses were seen in 90% to 95% of patients. Pseudoprogression appeared unrelated to alterations in the top peripheral T cell clonotypes detected by TCRB sequencing.

The method was the immunoSEQ multiplex PCR assay. Following the manufacturer's protocol, the hsTCRB Kit was used to amplify rearranged TCR beta chain sequences. Sequencing of TCRB libraries was carried out on an Illumina MiSeq. The original pipeline was this. The kit vendor's proprietary platform handled demultiplexing, trimming and gene mapping. TCRdb took over this immuneACCESS table, retaining in-frame rearrangements with V and J assigned. Such tables are incomplete; in checked studies, under half of the missing clones stem from an unresolved V gene, and the remainder is unexplained. V, J and clone size are those of that table, while D and trimming were read from the DNA. In all, the sample holds about 44,000 clones, and approximately 89% of those were seen once. Jointly, the top ten make up 3% to 4.5% of the sample. As for this clone: The target of this receptor is not known. There are no base qualities to consult, and no much larger clone falls within one base.

The time point label for this specimen denotes: week 23, last vaccination. Each vaccine dose was 300 ug of a 20-mer mutant IDH1 peptide in Montanide, given subcutaneously with topical imiquimod. Newly diagnosed WHO grade 3 or 4 IDH1-mutant astrocytomas showing loss of nuclear ATRX were present in the donors. The samples were drawn from NOA16, a multicentre, single-arm, open-label phase I trial in Germany that tested a mutant IDH1 peptide vaccine in humans for the first time. Genomic DNA for TCRB sequencing was isolated from EDTA blood with the DNeasy Blood and Tissue Kit. At the junction V is shortened by 0 bases and J by 3 bases, with 10 bases in between. The CDR3 numbers 15 residues from cysteine through phenylalanine. This entry keeps only the CDR3 DNA: 45 bases, framed from base 1. CDR1 and CDR2 are read off the germline V gene (reference sequence) as SGHKS and YYEKEE.

The chain is assembled from TRBV5-5 and TRBJ1-5; too little of a D gene remains to name it. The source is a man aged 50-59 years with glioma. This specimen was PBMCs, taken from a glioma patient whose treatment included an IDH1 peptide vaccine. The nucleotides are TGTGCCAGCAGCTTGGAGGGAGGCTACAATCAGCCCCAGCATTTT. This translates into CASSLEGGYNQPQHF.